This T cell receptor beta chain was sequenced during a study of cytomegalovirus exposure and HLA in healthy donors. The donors (healthy individuals) were bone marrow donors. PCR was performed using 60 Vbeta and 13 Jbeta primers. Using immunoSEQ multiplex PCR, the repertoire was profiled, and TCRdb retains in-frame clones only, with some absent. The sample contains under 200,000 clones, around three quarters of which appear only once. This clone was picked up a small number of times. The antigen is undetermined. Study findings and constraints: TCR beta V- and J-gene trimming, according to a later analysis, was linked to a missense DCLRE1C variant.

Germline trimming cut 6 bases from V and 1 base from J; bases unmatched to any gene: 0. This CDR3 is 15 amino acids long. CDR1 ENHRY and CDR2 SYGVKD come from the germline V gene. This sequence originates from a man aged 35-49 years in good health and CMV-seronegative. The chain joins TRBV10-3 to TRBJ2-6, with 10 bases fitting TRBD1. Sequenced material: PBMCs. The CDR3 protein is CAIRGQGSGANVLTF. The CDR3, as DNA: TGTGCCATCAGGGGACAGGGGTCTGGGGCCAACGTCCTGACTTTC.